The clone carrying this TCR beta chain was picked up a small number of times. Its target is not known. This CDR3 contains 15 residues. With V trimmed by 1 base and J by 1 base, 4 bases remained unmatched. Germline V CDR1 and CDR2: DFQATT, SNEGSKA (reference sequence). In TCRdb, the reads were re-called with MiXCR into one record per CDR3 protein. The sample includes about 320,000 distinct CDR3 sequences, 9.5% of them seen just once. This entry comes from a study of T cell repertoires in cytomegalovirus infection. Study-wide context: Public TCR beta signature analysis indicated the presence of both CMV infection and matching HLA type. Overall study results and limits: CMV carriers having the relevant HLA were flagged by cumulative public TCR beta family frequency. CMV-specific TCR beta clonotypes restricted by HLA-C dominated the ex vivo response.

The receptor was derived from a human donor in good health (CMV status not recorded). Some clones in this sample may be carry-over from other donors' samples. The V call is TRBV20-1, the J call TRBJ2-3; 8 bases match TRBD2. Sequencing used PBMCs. CDR3 DNA: TGCAGTGCTAGAGTCGGGGGGGCTCGCACAGATACGCAGTATTTT. Translation: CSARVGGARTDTQYF.